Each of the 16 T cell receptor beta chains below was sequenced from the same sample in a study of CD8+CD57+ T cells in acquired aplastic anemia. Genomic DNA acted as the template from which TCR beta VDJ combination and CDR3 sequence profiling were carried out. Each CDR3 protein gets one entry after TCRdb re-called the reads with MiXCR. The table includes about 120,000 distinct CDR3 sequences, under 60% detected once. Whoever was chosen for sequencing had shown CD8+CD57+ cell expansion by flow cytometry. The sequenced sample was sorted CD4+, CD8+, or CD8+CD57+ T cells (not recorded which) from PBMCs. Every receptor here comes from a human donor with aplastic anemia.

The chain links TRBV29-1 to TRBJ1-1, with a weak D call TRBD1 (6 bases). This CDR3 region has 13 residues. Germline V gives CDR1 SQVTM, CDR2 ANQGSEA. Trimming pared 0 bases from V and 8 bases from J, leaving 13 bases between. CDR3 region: CSVEDRDKFEAFF. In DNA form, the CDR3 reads TGCAGCGTTGAAGATCGGGACAAATTCGAAGCTTTCTTT. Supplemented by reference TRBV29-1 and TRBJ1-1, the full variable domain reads SAVISQKPSRDICQRGTSLTIQCQVDSQVTMMFWYRQQPGQSLTLIATANQGSEATYESGFVIDKFPISRPNLTFSTLTVSNMSPEDSSIYLCSVEDRDKFEAFFGQGTRLTVV.

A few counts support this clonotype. The CDR3 DNA reads TGTGCCACCAGTGCGCCGGGAGGACGGGAGACCCAGTACTTC. Translated: CATSAPGGRETQYF. The chain is built from TRBV24-1 and TRBJ2-5, with 7 nucleotides matching TRBD2. CDR3 length: 14 amino acids. CDR1 and CDR2 (germline): KGHDR, SFDVKD. J was trimmed by 5 bases and V by 5 bases; bases with no gene match: 7.

The CDR3 DNA reads TGCAGCGTTAGGGACCTCTATGGCTACACCTTC. Its protein product is CSVRDLYGYTF. The gene calls are TRBV29-1 and TRBJ1-2, with a possible D match to TRBD1 (5 bases). The CDR3 is 11 amino acids. Between the trimmed V and J ends, which lost 5 bases and 4 bases, there was a span of 8 bases. In germline, CDR1 is SQVTM, CDR2 ANQGSEA. Looking up the rest from reference TRBV29-1 and TRBJ1-2 gives the full variable domain: SAVISQKPSRDICQRGTSLTIQCQVDSQVTMMFWYRQQPGQSLTLIATANQGSEATYESGFVIDKFPISRPNLTFSTLTVSNMSPEDSSIYLCSVRDLYGYTFGSGTRLTVV.

This chain's CDR3 is CASSLCGGRASEQYF. As DNA, the CDR3 is TGTGCCAGCAGCTTGTGTGGTGGGAGGGCCAGCGAGCAGTACTTC. The chain combines TRBV5-7 with TRBJ2-7; 7 nucleotides line up with TRBD2. TRBV5-7 has ORF status, its function being uncertain. The CDR3 loop spans 15 amino acids. The V and J ends lost 1 base and 6 bases, in that order; junction bases with no gene match: 10.

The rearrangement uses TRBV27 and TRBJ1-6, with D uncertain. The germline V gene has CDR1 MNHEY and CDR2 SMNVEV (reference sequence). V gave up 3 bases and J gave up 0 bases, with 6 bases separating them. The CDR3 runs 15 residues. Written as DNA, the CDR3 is TGTGCCAGCAGTTTTGTGAGCTCCTATAATTCACCCCTCCACTTT. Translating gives CASSFVSSYNSPLHF.

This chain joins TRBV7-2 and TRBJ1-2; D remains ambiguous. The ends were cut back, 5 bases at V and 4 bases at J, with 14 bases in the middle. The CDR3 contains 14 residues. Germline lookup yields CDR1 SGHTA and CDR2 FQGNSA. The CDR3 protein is CASSQSWGGYGYTF. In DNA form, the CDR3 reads TGTGCCAGCAGCCAAAGCTGGGGAGGCTATGGCTACACCTTC.

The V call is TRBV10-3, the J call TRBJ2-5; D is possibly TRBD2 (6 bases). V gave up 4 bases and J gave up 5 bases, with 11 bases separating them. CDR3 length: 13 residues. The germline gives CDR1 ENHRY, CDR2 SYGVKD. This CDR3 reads CAISGGVGETQYF. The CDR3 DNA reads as TGTGCCATCAGTGGGGGGGTGGGTGAGACCCAGTACTTC.

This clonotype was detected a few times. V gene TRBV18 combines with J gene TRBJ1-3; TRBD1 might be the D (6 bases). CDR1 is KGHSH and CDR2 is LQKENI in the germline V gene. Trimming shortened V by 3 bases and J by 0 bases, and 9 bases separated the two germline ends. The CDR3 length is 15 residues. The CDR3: CASSPGGSSGNTIYF. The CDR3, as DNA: TGTGCCAGCTCACCGGGGGGCAGCTCTGGAAACACCATATATTTT.

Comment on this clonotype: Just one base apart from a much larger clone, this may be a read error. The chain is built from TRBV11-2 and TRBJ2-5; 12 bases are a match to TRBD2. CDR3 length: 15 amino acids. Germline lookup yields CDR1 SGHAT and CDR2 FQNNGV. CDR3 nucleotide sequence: TGTGCCGGCAGCCAAGCTAGCGGGGGGGCAGAGACCCAGTACTTC. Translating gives CAGSQASGGAETQYF.

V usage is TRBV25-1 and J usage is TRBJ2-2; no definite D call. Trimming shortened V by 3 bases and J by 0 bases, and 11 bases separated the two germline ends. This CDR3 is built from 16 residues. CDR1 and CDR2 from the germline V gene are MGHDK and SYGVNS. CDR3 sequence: CASSEALVANTGELFF. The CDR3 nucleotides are TGTGCCAGCAGTGAGGCCTTAGTAGCGAACACCGGGGAGCTGTTTTTT.

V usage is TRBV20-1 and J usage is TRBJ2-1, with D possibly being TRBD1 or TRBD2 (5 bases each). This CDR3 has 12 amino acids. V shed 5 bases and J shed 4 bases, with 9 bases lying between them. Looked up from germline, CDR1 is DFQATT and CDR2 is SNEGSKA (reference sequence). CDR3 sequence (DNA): TGCAGTGCTGGGGGACGTTACAATGAGCAGTTCTTC. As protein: CSAGGRYNEQFF.

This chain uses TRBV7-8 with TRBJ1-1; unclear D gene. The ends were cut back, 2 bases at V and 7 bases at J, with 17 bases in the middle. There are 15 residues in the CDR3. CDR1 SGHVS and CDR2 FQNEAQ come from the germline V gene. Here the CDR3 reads CASSLNMRESVEAFF. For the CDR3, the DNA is TGTGCCAGCAGCTTAAATATGCGGGAGTCGGTTGAAGCTTTCTTT.

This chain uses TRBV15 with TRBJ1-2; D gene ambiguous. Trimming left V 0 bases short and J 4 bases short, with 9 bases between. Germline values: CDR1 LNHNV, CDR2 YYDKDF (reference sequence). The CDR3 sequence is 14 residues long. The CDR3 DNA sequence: TGTGCCACCAGCAGAGAAAAGGGCTCCTATGGCTACACCTTC. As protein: CATSREKGSYGYTF.

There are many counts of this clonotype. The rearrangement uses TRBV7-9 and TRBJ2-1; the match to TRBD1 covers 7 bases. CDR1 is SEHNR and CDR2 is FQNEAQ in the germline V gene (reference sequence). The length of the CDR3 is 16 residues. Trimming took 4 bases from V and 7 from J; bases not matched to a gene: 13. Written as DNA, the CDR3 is TGTGCCAGCAGCTATACAGGGGACATTATGGGGAATGAGCAGTTCTTC. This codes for CASSYTGDIMGNEQFF.

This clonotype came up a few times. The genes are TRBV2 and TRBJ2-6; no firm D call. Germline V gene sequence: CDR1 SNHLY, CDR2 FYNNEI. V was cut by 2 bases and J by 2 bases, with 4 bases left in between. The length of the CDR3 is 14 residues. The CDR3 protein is CASSERTGANVLTF. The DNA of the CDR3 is TGTGCCAGCAGTGAACGGACTGGGGCCAACGTCCTGACTTTC.

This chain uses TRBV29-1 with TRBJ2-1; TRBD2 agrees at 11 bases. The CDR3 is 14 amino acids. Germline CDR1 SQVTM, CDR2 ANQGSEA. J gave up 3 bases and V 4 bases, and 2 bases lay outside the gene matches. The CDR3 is CSVGGTSGYNEQFF. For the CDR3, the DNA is TGCAGCGTTGGAGGGACTAGCGGCTACAATGAGCAGTTCTTC.